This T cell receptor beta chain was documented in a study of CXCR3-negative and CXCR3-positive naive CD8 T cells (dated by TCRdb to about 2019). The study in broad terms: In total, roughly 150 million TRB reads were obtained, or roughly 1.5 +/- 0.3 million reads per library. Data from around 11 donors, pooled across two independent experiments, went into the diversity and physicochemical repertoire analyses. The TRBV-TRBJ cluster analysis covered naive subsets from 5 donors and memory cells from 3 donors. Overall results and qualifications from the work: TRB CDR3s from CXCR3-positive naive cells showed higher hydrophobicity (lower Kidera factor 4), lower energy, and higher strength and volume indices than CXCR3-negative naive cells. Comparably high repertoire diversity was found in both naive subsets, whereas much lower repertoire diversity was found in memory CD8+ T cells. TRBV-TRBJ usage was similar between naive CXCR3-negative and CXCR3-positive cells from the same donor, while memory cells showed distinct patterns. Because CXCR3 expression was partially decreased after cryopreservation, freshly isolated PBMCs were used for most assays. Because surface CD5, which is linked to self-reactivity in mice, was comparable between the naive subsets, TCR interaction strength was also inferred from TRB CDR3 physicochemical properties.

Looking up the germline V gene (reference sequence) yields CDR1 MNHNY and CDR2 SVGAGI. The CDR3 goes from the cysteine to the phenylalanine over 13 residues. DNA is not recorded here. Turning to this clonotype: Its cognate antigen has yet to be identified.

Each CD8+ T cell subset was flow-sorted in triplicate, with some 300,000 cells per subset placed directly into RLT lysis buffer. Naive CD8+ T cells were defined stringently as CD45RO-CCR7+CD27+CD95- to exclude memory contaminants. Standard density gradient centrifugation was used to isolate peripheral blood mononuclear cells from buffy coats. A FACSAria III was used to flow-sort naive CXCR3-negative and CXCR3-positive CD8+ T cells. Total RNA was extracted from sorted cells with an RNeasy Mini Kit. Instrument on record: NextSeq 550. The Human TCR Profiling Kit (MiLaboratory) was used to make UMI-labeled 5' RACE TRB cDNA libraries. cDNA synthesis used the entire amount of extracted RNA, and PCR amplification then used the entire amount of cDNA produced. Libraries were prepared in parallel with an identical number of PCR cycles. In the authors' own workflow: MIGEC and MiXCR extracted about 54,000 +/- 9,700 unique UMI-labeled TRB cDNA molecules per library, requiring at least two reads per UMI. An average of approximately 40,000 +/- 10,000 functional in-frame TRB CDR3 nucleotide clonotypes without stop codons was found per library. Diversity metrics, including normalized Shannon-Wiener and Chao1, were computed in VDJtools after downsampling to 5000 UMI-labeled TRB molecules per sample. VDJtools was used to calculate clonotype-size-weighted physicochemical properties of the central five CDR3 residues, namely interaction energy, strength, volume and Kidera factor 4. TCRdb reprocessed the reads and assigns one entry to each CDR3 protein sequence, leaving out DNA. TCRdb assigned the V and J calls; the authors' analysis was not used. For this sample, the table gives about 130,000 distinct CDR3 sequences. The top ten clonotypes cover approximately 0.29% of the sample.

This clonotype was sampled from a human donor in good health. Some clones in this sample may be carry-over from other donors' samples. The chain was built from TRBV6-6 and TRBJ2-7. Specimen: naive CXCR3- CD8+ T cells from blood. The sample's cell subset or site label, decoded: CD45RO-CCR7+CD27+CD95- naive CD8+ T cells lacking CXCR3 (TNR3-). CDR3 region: CASSTGASYEQYF.